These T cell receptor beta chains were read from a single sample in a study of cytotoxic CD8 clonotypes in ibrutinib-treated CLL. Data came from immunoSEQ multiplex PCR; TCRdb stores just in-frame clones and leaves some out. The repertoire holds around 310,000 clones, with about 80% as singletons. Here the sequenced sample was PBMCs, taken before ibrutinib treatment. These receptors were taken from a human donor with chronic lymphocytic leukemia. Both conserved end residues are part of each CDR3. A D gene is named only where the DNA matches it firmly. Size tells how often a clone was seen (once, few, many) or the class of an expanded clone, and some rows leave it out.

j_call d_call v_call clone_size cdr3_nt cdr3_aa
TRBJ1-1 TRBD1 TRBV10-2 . TGCGCCAGCAGTGAGTCGGGGACAGGTGGGGACACTGAAGCTTTCTTT CASSESGTGGDTEAFF
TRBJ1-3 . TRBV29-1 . TGCAGCGTAGATCTTGGGAACACCATATATTTT CSVDLGNTIYF
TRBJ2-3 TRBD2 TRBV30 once TGTGCCCGCCAGCGTAGCGGGTTTACAGATACGCAGTATTTT CARQRSGFTDTQYF
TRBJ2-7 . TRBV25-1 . TGTGCCAGCTGTCCCTGGAGCTCCTACGAGCAGTACTTC CASCPWSSYEQYF
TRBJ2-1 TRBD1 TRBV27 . TGTGCCAGCAGTCGGTCACGAGGGTTGGGACAGGGAAACAATGAGCAGTTCTTC CASSRSRGLGQGNNEQFF
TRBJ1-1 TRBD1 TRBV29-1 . TGCAGCGTTCTTCGACAGGGAATGAACACTGAAGCTTTCTTT CSVLRQGMNTEAFF
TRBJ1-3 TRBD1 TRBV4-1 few TGCGCCAGCAGCGGCCAGACAGGGGACCCCTCTGGAAACACCATATATTTT CASSGQTGDPSGNTIYF
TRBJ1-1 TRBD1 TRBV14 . TGTGCCAGCAGCCGCAACAGGGGCACTGAAGCTTTCTTT CASSRNRGTEAFF
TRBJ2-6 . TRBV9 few TGTGCCAGCAGCGTAATCGGGGCCAACGTCCTGACTTTC CASSVIGANVLTF
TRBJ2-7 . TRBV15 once TGTGCCACCAGCAGTGGTGGCTCCATCGAGCAGTACTTC CATSSGGSIEQYF
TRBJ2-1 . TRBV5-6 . TGTGCCAGCACCTCATTTGCTGTTGGGGCCTACAATGAGCAGTTCTTC CASTSFAVGAYNEQFF
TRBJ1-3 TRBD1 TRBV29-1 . TGCAGCGTTCGACAGGGGGGTGGAAACACCATATATTTT CSVRQGGGNTIYF
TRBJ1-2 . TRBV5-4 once TGTGCCAGCAGCGTCGGGACCGACGATGGCTACACCTTC CASSVGTDDGYTF
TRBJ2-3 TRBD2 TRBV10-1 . TGCGCCAGCAGCCCCAAACTAGCGGGAGGGCCTGCAGATACGCAGTATTTT CASSPKLAGGPADTQYF
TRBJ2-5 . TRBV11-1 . TGTGCCAGCAGCTTAGCCCGGACGCCGGCGGTGGAGACCCAGTACTTC CASSLARTPAVETQYF
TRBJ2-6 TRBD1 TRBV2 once TGTGCCAGGGGGGACAGGTCCTCTGGGGCCAACGTCCTGACTTTC CARGDRSSGANVLTF
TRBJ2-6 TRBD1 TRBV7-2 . TGTGCCAGCAGCCACATTCGGGACAGGGCAATCTCTGGGGCCAACGTCCTGACTTTC CASSHIRDRAISGANVLTF
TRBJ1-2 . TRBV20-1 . TGCAGTGCTAGTACAGGTTATGGCTACACCTTC CSASTGYGYTF
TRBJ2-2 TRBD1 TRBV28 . TGTGCCAGCAACGCCCGGGACAGGAGCACCGGGGAGCTGTTTTTT CASNARDRSTGELFF
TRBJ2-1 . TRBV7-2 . TGTGCCAGCAGCTTACTCCAGGGGACTTTCTATGAGCAGTTCTTC CASSLLQGTFYEQFF
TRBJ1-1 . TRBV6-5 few TGTGCCATCAGTGTGGGCAATGAAGCTTTCTTT CAISVGNEAFF
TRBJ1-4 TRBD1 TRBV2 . TGTGCCAGCAGTCTAGGGACAGCAACTAATGAAAAACTGTTTTTT CASSLGTATNEKLFF
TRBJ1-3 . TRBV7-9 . TGTGCCAGCAGCTTCAGGGGTAAAAACACCATATATTTT CASSFRGKNTIYF
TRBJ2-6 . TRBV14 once TGTGCCAGCAGCCACATGGACTCTGGGGCCAACGTCCTGACTTTC CASSHMDSGANVLTF
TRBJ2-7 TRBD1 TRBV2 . TGTGCCAGCCTCCCGGACAGGGGTCCCTACGAGCAGTACTTC CASLPDRGPYEQYF
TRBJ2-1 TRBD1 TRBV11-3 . TGTGCCAGCAGTATACAGGGGGCCCTCCACAATGAGCAGTTCTTC CASSIQGALHNEQFF
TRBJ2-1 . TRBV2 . TGTGCCAGCAGTGGACAGTACAATGAGCAGTTCTTC CASSGQYNEQFF
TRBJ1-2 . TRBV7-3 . TGTGCCAGCAGCCATGCGGACAGTGACTATGGCTACACCTTC CASSHADSDYGYTF
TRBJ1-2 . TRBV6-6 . TGTGCCAGCAGTTACGTCCAGGGATTAAGTGGCTACACCTTC CASSYVQGLSGYTF
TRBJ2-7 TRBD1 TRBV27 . TGTGCCAGCTCACTCCCGGGACAGGGCAACGAGCAGTACTTC CASSLPGQGNEQYF
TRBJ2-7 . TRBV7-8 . TGTGCCAGCAGGTTTATACAGAGCCTTAACTACGAGCAGTACTTC CASRFIQSLNYEQYF
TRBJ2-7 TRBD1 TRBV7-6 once TGTGCCAGCAGCTACGGACAGGGGCTCATCGACGAGCAGTACTTC CASSYGQGLIDEQYF
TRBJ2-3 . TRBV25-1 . TGTGCCAGCAGTGCCAGCGATTTCACAGATACGCAGTATTTT CASSASDFTDTQYF
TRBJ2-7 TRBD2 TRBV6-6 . TGTGCCAGCAGTCCTAGCGGGGGTTCCTACGAGCAGTACTTC CASSPSGGSYEQYF
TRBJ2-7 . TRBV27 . TGTGCCAGCAGTGCGGACAGCCTCTACGAGCAGTACTTC CASSADSLYEQYF
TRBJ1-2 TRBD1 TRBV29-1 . TGCAGCGTTAGGACAGGGCACTATGGCTACACCTTC CSVRTGHYGYTF
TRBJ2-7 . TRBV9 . TGTGCCAGGGCGGTAGTCTCCTACGAGCAGTACTTC CARAVVSYEQYF
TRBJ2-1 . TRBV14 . TGTGCCAGCAGCCAAAGGAGTAGCGTTAGCTCCTACAATGAGCAGTTCTTC CASSQRSSVSSYNEQFF
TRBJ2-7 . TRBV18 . TGTGCCAGCTCACTGAGCCAGGGTTACGAGCAGTACTTC CASSLSQGYEQYF
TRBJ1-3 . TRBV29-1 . TGCAGCGTTGAAATCGGGCCGGCCATCTCTGGAAACACCATATATTTT CSVEIGPAISGNTIYF
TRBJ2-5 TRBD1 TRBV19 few TGTGCCTCAAGACAGGGCAGTCAAGAGACCCAGTACTTC CASRQGSQETQYF
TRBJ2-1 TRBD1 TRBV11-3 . TGTGCCAGCAGCCTAAGGACAGGGGAAAACAATGAGCAGTTCTTC CASSLRTGENNEQFF
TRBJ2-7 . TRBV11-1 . TGTGCCAGCAGCTTACGAGGCGGCTTTGACGGCGAGCAGTACTTC CASSLRGGFDGEQYF
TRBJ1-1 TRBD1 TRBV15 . TGTGCCACCAGCAGAGTTCCAGGGGGCCATACTGAAGCTTTCTTT CATSRVPGGHTEAFF
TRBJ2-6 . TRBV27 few TGTGCCAGCCGACTCTCAGGATCTGGGGCCAACGTCCTGACTTTC CASRLSGSGANVLTF
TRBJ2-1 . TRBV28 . TGTGCCAGCAGTTCAGCAGTCTTAAATGAGCAGTTCTTC CASSSAVLNEQFF
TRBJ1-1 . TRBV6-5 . TGTGCCAGCAGTTACGTCCAGAACACTGAAGCTTTCTTT CASSYVQNTEAFF
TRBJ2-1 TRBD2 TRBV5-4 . TGTGCCAGCAGCTTGAGGCTAGCGGGAATCAATGAGCAGTTCTTC CASSLRLAGINEQFF
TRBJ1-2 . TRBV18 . TGTGCCAGCTCACCAACGGGGTCCGACTATGGCTACACCTTC CASSPTGSDYGYTF
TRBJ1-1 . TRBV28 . TGTGCCAGCAGTTTCCGCAATGAAGCTTTCTTT CASSFRNEAFF
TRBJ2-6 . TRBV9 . TGTGCCAGCAGCGCCCCGGGGGGGGCCAACGTCCTGACTTTC CASSAPGGANVLTF
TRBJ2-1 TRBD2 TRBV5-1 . TGCGCCAGCAGCCCCGGCAGCGGGAGCCCTGAGCAGTTCTTC CASSPGSGSPEQFF
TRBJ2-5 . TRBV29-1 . TGCAGCGCGATGGGAGCGGAGACCCAGTACTTC CSAMGAETQYF